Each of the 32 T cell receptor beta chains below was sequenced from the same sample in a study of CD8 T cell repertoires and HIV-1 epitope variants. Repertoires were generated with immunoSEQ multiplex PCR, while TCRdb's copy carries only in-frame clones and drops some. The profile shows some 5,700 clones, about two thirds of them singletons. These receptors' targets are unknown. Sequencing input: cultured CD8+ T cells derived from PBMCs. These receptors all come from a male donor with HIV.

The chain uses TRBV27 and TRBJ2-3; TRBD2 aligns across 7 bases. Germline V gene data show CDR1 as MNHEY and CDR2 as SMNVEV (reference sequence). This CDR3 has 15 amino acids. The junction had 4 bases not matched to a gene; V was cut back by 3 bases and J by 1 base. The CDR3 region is CASSFGRSGTDTQYF. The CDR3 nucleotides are TGTGCCAGCAGTTTCGGGAGGTCTGGCACAGATACGCAGTATTTT.

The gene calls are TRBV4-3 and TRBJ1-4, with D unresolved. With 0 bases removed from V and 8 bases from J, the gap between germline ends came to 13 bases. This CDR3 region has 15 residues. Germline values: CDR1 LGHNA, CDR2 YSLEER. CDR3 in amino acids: CASSQDQTTSEKLFF. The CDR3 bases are TGCGCCAGCAGCCAAGATCAGACTACCTCAGAAAAACTGTTTTTT.

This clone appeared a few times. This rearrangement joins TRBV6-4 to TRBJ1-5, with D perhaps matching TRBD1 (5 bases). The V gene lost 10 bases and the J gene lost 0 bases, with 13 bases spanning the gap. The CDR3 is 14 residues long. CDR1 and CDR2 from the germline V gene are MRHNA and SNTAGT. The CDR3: CAKGKGHSNQPQHF. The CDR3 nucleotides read TGTGCCAAGGGTAAGGGGCATAGCAATCAGCCCCAGCATTTT.

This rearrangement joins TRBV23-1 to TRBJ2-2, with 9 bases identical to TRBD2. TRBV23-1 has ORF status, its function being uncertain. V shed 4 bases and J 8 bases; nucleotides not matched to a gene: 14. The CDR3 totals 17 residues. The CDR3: CASSLLFSAGGNGELFF. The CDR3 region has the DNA TGCGCCAGCAGTCTCCTCTTTTCCGCGGGGGGGAATGGGGAGCTGTTTTTT.

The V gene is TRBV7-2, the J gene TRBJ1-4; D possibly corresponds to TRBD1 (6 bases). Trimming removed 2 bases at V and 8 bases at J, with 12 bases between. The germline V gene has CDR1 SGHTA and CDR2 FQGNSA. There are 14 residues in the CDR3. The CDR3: CASSLRQGIEKLFF. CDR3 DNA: TGTGCCAGCAGCTTACGCCAGGGGATAGAAAAACTGTTTTTT. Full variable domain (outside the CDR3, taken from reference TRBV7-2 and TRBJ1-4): GAGVSQSPSNKVTEKGKDVELRCDPISGHTALYWYRQSLGQGLEFLIYFQGNSAPDKSGLPSDRFSAERTGGSVSTLTIQRTQQEDSAVYLCASSLRQGIEKLFFGSGTQLSVL.

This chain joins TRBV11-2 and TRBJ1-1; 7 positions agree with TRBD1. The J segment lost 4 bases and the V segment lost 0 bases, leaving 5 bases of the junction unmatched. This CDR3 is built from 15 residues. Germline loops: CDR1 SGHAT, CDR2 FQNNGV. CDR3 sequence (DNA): TGTGCCAGCAGCTTAGATCTGCCAGGGGGCACTGAAGCTTTCTTT. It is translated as CASSLDLPGGTEAFF.

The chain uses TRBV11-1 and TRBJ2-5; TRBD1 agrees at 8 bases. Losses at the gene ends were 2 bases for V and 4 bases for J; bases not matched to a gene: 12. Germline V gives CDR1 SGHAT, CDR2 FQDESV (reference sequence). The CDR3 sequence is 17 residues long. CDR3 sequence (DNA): TGTGCCAGCAGCTTACACCCCCCCGGACAGGGACGAGAGACCCAGTACTTC. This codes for CASSLHPPGQGRETQYF.

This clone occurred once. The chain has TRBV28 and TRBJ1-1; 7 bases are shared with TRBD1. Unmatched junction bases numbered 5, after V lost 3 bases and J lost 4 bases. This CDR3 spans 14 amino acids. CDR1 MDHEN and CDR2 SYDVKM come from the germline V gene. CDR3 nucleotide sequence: TGTGCCAGCAGTTTGGGGGCAGGGGGCACTGAAGCTTTCTTT. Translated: CASSLGAGGTEAFF.

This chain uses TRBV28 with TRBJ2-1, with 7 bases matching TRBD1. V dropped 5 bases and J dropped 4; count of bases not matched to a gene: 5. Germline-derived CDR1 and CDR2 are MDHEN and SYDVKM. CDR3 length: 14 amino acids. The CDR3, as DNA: TGTGCCAGCAGTGCCGGACAGGCTTACAATGAGCAGTTCTTC. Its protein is CASSAGQAYNEQFF.

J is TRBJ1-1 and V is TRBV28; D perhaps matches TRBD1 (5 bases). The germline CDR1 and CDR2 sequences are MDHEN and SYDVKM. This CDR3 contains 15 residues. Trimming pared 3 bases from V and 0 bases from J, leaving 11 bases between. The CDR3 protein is CASSFRGPMNTEAFF. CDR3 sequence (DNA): TGTGCCAGCAGTTTTAGGGGACCTATGAACACTGAAGCTTTCTTT.

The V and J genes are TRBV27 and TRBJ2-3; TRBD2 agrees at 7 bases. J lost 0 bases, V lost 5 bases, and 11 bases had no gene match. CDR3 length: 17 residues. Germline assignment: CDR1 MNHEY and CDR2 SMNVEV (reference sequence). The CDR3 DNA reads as TGTGCCAGCAGTCCGCACCCTAGCGGCCCTAGCACAGATACGCAGTATTTT. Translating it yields CASSPHPSGPSTDTQYF.

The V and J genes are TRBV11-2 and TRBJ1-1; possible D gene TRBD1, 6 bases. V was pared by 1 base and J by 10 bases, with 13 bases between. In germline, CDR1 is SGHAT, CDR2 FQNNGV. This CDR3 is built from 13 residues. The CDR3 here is CASSLGTGLLAFF. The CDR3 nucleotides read TGTGCCAGCAGCTTAGGAACAGGGCTTCTAGCTTTCTTT. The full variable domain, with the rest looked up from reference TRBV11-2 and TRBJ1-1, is EAGVAQSPRYKIIEKRQSVAFWCNPISGHATLYWYQQILGQGPKLLIQFQNNGVVDDSQLPKDRFSAERLKGVDSTLKIQPAKLEDSAVYLCASSLGTGLLAFFGQGTRLTVV.

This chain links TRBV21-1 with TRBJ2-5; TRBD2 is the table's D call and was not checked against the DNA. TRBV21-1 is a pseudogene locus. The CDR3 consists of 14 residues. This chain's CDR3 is CASSKGLASETQYF. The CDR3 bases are TGTGCCAGCAGCAAGGGACTAGCCTCAGAGACCCAGTACTTC.

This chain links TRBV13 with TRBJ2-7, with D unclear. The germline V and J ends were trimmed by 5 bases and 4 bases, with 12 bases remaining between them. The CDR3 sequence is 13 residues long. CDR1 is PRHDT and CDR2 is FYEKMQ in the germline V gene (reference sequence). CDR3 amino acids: CASSQLSAYEQYF. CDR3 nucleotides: TGTGCCAGCAGCCAACTAAGCGCTTACGAGCAGTACTTC.

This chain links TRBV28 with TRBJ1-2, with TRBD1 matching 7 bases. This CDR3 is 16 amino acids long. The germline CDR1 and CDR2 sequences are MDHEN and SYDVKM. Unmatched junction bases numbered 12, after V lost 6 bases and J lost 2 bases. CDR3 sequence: CASSLSQGEGNYGYTF. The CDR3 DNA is TGTGCCAGCAGCCTATCGCAGGGGGAGGGAAACTATGGCTACACCTTC.

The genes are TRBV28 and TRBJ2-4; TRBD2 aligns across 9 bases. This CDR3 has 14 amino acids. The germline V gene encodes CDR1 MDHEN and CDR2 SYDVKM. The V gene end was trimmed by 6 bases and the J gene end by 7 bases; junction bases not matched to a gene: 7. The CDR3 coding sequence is TGTGCCAGCAGGTTAGGCGGGGGGGTGAACATTCAGTACTTC. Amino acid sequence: CASRLGGGVNIQYF.

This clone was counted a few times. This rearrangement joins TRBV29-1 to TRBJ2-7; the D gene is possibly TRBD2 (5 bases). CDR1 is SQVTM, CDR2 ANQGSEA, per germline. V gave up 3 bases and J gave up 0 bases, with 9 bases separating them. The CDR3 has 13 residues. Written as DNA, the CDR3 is TGCAGCGTTGACTCGGGGAGCTCCTACGAGCAGTACTTC. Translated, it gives CSVDSGSSYEQYF.

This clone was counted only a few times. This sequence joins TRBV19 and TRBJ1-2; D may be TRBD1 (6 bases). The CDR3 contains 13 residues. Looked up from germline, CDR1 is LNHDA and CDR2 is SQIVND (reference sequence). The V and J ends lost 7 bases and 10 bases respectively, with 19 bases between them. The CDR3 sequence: CASTHQGPDDYTF. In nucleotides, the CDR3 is TGTGCCAGTACCCATCAGGGGCCGGATGACTACACCTTC.

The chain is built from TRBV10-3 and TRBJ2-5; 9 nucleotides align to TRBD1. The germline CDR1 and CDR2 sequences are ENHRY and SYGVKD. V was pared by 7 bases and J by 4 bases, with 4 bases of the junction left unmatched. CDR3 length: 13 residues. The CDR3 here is CAITSDRGETQYF. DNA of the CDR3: TGTGCCATCACGTCGGACAGGGGAGAGACCCAGTACTTC.

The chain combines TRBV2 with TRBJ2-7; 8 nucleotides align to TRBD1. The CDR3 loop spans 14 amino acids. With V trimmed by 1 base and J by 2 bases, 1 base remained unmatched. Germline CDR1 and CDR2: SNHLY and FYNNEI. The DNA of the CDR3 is TGTGCCAGCAGTGAAGGGACAGGGACCTACGAGCAGTACTTC. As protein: CASSEGTGTYEQYF.

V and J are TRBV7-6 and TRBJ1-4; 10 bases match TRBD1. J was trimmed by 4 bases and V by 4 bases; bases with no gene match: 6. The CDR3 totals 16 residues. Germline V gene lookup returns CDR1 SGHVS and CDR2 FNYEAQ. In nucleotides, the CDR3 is TGTGCCAGCAGCTCCCGGACAGGGGGGATTAATGAAAAACTGTTTTTT. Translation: CASSSRTGGINEKLFF.

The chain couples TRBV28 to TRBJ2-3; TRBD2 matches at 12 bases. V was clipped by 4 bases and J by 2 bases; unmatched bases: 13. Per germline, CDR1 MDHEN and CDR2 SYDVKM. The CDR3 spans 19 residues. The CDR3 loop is CASSSSTSGGLYLTDTQYF. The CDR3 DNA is TGTGCCAGCAGTTCCTCGACTAGCGGGGGCCTCTACCTCACAGATACGCAGTATTTT.

The CDR3 DNA sequence: TGTGCCAGCAGTGAACCGCCCGCAGGGTCGTATGGGTATGGCTACACCTTC. It yields the protein CASSEPPAGSYGYGYTF. V and J are TRBV6-1 and TRBJ1-2, with D possibly being TRBD1 (5 bases). The CDR3 has 17 residues. Germline-derived CDR1 and CDR2 are MNHNS and SASEGT. V shed 2 bases and J shed 5 bases, with 21 bases lying between them.

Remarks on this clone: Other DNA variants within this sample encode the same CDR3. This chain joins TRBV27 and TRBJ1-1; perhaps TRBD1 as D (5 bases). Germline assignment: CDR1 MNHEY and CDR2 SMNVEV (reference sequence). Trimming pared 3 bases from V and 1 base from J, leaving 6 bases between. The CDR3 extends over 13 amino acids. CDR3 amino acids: CASSLGGNTEAFF. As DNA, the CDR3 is TGTGCCAGCAGTTTGGGGGGGAACACTGAAGCTTTCTTT.

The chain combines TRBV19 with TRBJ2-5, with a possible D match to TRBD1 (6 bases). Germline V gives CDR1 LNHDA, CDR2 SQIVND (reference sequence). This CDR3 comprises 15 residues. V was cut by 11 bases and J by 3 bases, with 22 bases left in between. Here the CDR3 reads CAGSILGQTEETQYF. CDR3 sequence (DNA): TGTGCCGGTTCGATCTTGGGACAAACGGAAGAGACCCAGTACTTC.

CDR3 sequence (DNA): TGCGCCAGCAGGAGTAGCGGGAGGGCCACTAGCACAGATACGCAGTATTTT. It specifies CASRSSGRATSTDTQYF. The chain joins TRBV10-1 to TRBJ2-3; 11 nucleotides line up with TRBD2. The CDR3 length is 17 residues. The J segment lost 0 bases and the V segment lost 6 bases, leaving 8 bases of the junction unmatched. Looked up from germline, CDR1 is WNHNN and CDR2 is SYGVQD (reference sequence).

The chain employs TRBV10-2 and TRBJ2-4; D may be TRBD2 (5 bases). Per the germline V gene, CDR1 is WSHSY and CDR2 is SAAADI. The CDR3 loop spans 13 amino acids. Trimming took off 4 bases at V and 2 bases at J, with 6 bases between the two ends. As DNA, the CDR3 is TGCGCCAGCAGTGCGGGGACCAAAAACATTCAGTACTTC. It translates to CASSAGTKNIQYF.

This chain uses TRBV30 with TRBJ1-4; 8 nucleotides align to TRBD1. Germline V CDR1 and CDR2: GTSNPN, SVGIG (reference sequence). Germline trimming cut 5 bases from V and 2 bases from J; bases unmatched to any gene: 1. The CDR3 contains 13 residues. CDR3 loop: CAWGTGTNEKLFF. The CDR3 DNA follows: TGTGCCTGGGGGACAGGTACTAATGAAAAACTGTTTTTT. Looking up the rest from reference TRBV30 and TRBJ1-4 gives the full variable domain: SQTIHQWPATLVQPVGSPLSLECTVEGTSNPNLYWYRQAAGRGLQLLFYSVGIGQISSEVPQNLSASRPQDRQFILSSKKLLLSDSGFYLCAWGTGTNEKLFFGSGTQLSVL.

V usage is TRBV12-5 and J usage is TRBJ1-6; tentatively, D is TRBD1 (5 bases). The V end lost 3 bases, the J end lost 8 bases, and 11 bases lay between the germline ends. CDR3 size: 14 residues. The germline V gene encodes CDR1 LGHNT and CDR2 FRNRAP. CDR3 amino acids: CASGFRQTDSPLHF. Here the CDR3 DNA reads TGTGCTAGTGGTTTTAGACAGACGGATTCACCCCTCCACTTT.

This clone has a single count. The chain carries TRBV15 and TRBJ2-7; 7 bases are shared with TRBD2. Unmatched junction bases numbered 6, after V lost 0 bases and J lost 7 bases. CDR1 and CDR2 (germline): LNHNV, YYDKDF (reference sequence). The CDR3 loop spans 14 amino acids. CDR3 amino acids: CATSRDGGVAEQYF. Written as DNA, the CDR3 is TGTGCCACCAGCAGAGATGGGGGGGTAGCGGAGCAGTACTTC.

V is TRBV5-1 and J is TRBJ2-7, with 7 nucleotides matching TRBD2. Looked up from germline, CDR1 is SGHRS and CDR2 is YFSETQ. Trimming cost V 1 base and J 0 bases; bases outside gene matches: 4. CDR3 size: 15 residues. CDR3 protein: CASSLNGGSSYEQYF. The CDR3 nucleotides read TGCGCCAGCAGCTTGAACGGGGGGAGCTCCTACGAGCAGTACTTC.

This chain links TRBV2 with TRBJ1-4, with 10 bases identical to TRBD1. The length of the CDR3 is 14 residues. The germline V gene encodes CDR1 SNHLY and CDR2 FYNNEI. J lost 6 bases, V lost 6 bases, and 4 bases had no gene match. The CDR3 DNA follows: TGTGCCAGCAGGGGGACAGGGGAGTATGAAAAACTGTTTTTT. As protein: CASRGTGEYEKLFF.